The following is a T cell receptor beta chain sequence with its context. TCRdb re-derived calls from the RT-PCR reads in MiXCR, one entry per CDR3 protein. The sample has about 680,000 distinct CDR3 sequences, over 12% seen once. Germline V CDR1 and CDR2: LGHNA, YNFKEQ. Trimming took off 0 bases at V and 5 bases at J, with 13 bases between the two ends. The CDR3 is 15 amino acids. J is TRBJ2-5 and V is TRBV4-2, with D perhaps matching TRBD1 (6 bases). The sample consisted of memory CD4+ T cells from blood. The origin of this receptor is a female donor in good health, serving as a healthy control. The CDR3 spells CASSQDRGFGETQYF. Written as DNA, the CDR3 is TGTGCCAGCAGCCAAGACAGGGGTTTCGGGGAGACCCAGTACTTC.